These 8 T cell receptor beta chains were all obtained from the same sample, sequenced in a study of blood T cells in healthy people across ages. Then a second PCR, running roughly 7 to 12 cycles, was carried out with a sample-barcoded 5' primer and a J-beta primer mix. TCRdb processed the 5' RACE reads anew with MiXCR; each CDR3 protein has one entry. Of hundreds of thousands of distinct CDR3 sequences in the sample, around 54% are singletons; the top ten hold around 37%. The sequenced material came from blood. The receptors here all came from a man in his 60s in good health.

The chain uses TRBV11-2 and TRBJ2-4; TRBD1 aligns across 8 bases. The DNA matches TRBJ2-7 better at its end, which makes the J call doubtful. Germline CDR1 SGHAT, CDR2 FQNNGV. The CDR3 loop spans 15 amino acids. In nucleotides, the CDR3 is TGTGCCAGCAGCTTTTACCAGGGGGCAACCTACGAGCAGTACTTC. This codes for CASSFYQGATYEQYF.

The CDR3, as DNA: TGTGCCAGCAGTTTCTTGGCGGGGGGGCCGGGGGAAGATACGCAGTATTTT. Translated, it gives CASSFLAGGPGEDTQYF. The rearrangement uses TRBV12-3 or TRBV12-4 and TRBJ2-3; 9 nucleotides align to TRBD2. Trimming removed 3 bases from V and 5 bases from J; junction bases left unmatched: 12. The CDR3 length is 17 residues.

J is TRBJ1-1 and V is TRBV29-1, with 7 bases fitting TRBD1. The CDR3 length is 14 residues. The germline V gene has CDR1 SQVTM and CDR2 ANQGSEA. With 3 bases clipped from V and 11 bases from J, the junction kept 15 bases outside the gene matches. CDR3 residues: CSVEGGGGTKGAFF. The CDR3 DNA reads as TGCAGCGTTGAGGGAGGGGGCGGAACAAAGGGGGCTTTCTTT.

The chain combines TRBV4-1 with TRBJ2-1; D possibly corresponds to TRBD2 (5 bases). Trimming took off 0 bases at V and 9 bases at J, with 12 bases between the two ends. This CDR3 is 14 amino acids long. CDR1 is MGHRA and CDR2 is YSYEKL in the germline V gene. CDR3 loop: CASSQDGGSAEQFF. CDR3 coding DNA: TGCGCCAGCAGCCAAGATGGCGGGTCAGCTGAGCAGTTCTTC.

This clonotype was detected only a few times. The CDR3 DNA is TGTGCCAGCAGCTTCGGACTAGCGATCAATGAGCAGTTCTTC. Translation gives CASSFGLAINEQFF. The chain couples TRBV7-2 to TRBJ2-1, with 9 bases identical to TRBD2. The trim removed 3 bases at V and 6 bases at J, leaving 3 bases unmatched. The CDR3 is 14 residues long. Germline-derived CDR1 and CDR2 are SGHTA and FQGNSA.

This clonotype was recorded at least ten times. The rearrangement uses TRBV3-1 and TRBJ2-5, with TRBD2 matching over 10 bases. Germline V lookup: CDR1 LGHDT, CDR2 YNNKEL (reference sequence). The V and J ends lost 1 base and 4 bases, in that order; junction bases with no gene match: 9. The length of the CDR3 is 17 residues. This CDR3 reads CASSQGLAGGKGETQYF. The CDR3 DNA is TGTGCCAGCAGCCAAGGACTAGCGGGTGGCAAGGGAGAGACCCAGTACTTC.

This clonotype was seen once. This chain uses TRBV13 with TRBJ2-7; D unclear. This CDR3 has 14 amino acids. Germline assignment: CDR1 PRHDT and CDR2 FYEKMQ (reference sequence). V dropped 2 bases and J dropped 3 bases, with 11 bases sitting between them. The chain's CDR3 is CASSLRASLYEQYF. The CDR3 DNA follows: TGTGCCAGCAGCTTAAGGGCGAGCCTCTACGAGCAGTACTTC.

This clonotype was recorded at least ten times. The chain couples TRBV20-1 to TRBJ2-4; a weak D match, TRBD1 (5 bases). Germline V gene data show CDR1 as DFQATT and CDR2 as SNEGSKA (reference sequence). This CDR3 is built from 14 residues. V was shortened by 6 bases and J by 0 bases, with 12 bases between the two germline ends. CDR3 protein: CSARQIIAKNIQYF. DNA for the CDR3: TGCAGTGCCAGACAGATTATAGCCAAAAACATTCAGTACTTC.